This T cell receptor beta chain was captured by sequencing in a study of CD8 T cells in Susac syndrome. As for this clonotype: Its specificity is unknown.

Per the germline V gene, CDR1 is LNHDA and CDR2 is SQIVND (reference sequence). CDR3 length equals 14 residues. V dropped 7 bases and J dropped 8; count of bases not matched to a gene: 12. Study-wide findings and caveats: As the study acknowledged, the number of individuals in its TCR sequencing and HLA analysis was relatively small.

After extraction with the RNeasy kit, roughly 0.45 to 1 ug of the RNA was reverse transcribed using random hexamers. Amplification of TCR beta CDR3 across 54 Vbeta and 13 Jbeta was performed with immunoSEQ multiplex PCR. A single record per CDR3 protein comes from TCRdb applying MiXCR to the immunoSEQ multiplex PCR reads. The profile covers around 130,000 distinct CDR3 sequences, with roughly 94% appearing a single time and 0.095% to 0.15% taken by the ten largest. The T cells that were sequenced for TCR beta were CD8+ and CD4+ cells from blood. The gene calls are TRBV19 and TRBJ1-2, with TRBD1 matching over 8 bases. The sample consisted of CD4+ T cells from PBMCs. The TCR was taken from a human donor with multiple sclerosis. The CDR3 region is CASTSAGQGEGYTF. CDR3 sequence (DNA): TGTGCCAGTACCAGCGCAGGACAGGGTGAAGGCTACACCTTC.